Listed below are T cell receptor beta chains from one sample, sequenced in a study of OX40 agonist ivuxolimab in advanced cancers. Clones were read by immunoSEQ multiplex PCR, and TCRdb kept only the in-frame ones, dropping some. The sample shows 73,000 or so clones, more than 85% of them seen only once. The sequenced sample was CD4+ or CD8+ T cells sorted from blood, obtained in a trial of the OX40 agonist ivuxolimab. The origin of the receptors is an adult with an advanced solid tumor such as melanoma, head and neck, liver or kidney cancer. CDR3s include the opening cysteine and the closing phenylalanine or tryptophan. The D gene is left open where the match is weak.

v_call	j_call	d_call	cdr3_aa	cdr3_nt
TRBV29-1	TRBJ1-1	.	CSVVSGNTEAFF	TGCAGCGTTGTTTCAGGGAACACTGAAGCTTTCTTT
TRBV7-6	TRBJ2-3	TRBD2	CASSWSGGVTDTQYF	TGTGCCAGCAGCTGGAGCGGGGGGGTAACAGATACGCAGTATTTT
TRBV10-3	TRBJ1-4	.	CAISDWGESEKLFF	TGTGCCATCAGTGACTGGGGAGAGAGCGAAAAACTGTTTTTT
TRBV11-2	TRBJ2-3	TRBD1	CASSSFPGQGPTDTQYF	TGTGCCAGCAGCTCCTTCCCGGGACAGGGTCCAACAGATACGCAGTATTTT
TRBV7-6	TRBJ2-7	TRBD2	CASSRSTSGGYEQYF	TGTGCCAGCAGCCGCAGCACTAGCGGGGGCTACGAGCAGTACTTC
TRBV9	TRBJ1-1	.	CASSVGPKGVMNTEAFF	TGTGCCAGCAGCGTAGGGCCTAAGGGGGTCATGAACACTGAAGCTTTCTTT
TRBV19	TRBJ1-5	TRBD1	CASSIETGGADNQPQHF	TGTGCCAGTAGTATAGAGACAGGGGGCGCGGACAATCAGCCCCAGCATTTT
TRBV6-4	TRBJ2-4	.	CASSDSKGELAKNIQYF	TGTGCCAGCAGTGACTCCAAGGGCGAACTAGCCAAAAACATTCAGTACTTC
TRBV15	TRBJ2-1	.	CATSEQGWTYNEQFF	TGTGCCACCAGCGAACAGGGTTGGACCTACAATGAGCAGTTCTTC
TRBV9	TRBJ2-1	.	CASSFPSGPTDEQFF	TGTGCCAGCAGCTTCCCCTCTGGGCCCACGGATGAGCAGTTCTTC
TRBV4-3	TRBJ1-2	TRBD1	CASRPGTGDQTYGYTF	TGCGCCAGCAGACCCGGGACAGGGGACCAGACCTATGGCTACACCTTC
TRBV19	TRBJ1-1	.	CASTLVGAMNTEAFF	TGTGCCAGTACTTTAGTCGGAGCGATGAACACTGAAGCTTTCTTT
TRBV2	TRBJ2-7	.	CASSEAYIHYEQYF	TGTGCCAGCAGTGAAGCGTACATTCACTACGAGCAGTACTTC
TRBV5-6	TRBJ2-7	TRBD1	CASTLGTAYEQYF	TGTGCCAGCACCCTCGGGACAGCCTACGAGCAGTACTTC
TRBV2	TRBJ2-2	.	CASREPATVPLTGELFF	TGTGCCAGCAGGGAACCCGCGACAGTTCCACTAACCGGGGAGCTGTTTTTT
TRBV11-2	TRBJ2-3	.	CASSLPFFGASTDTQYF	TGTGCCAGCAGCCTCCCTTTTTTTGGGGCCAGCACAGATACGCAGTATTTT
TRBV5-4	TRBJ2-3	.	CASWWSGGGIDTQYF	TGTGCCAGCTGGTGGAGCGGAGGGGGAATAGATACGCAGTATTTT
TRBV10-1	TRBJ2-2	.	CASSEKALPGELFF	TGCGCCAGCAGTGAGAAGGCTTTGCCCGGGGAGCTGTTTTTT
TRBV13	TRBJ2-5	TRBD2	CASSQKAGGRQETQYF	TGTGCCAGCAGCCAAAAAGCGGGGGGGAGGCAAGAGACCCAGTACTTC
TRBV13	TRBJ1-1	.	CASSLGRLGGWNTEAFF	TGTGCCAGCAGCTTAGGTCGTCTAGGGGGTTGGAACACTGAAGCTTTCTTT
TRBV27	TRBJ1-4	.	CASSLFPGLNEKLFF	TGTGCCAGCAGTTTATTTCCAGGGCTTAATGAAAAACTGTTTTTT
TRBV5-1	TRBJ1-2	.	CASSLGGSHYGYIF	TGCGCCAGCAGCTTGGGGGGCAGTCACTATGGCTACATCTTC
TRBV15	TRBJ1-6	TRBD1	CATSRGGQTYNSPLHF	TGTGCCACCAGCAGGGGGGGACAGACTTATAATTCACCCCTCCACTTT
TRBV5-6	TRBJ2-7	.	CASSLVPRDYEQYF	TGTGCCAGCAGCTTGGTTCCCAGAGACTACGAGCAGTACTTC